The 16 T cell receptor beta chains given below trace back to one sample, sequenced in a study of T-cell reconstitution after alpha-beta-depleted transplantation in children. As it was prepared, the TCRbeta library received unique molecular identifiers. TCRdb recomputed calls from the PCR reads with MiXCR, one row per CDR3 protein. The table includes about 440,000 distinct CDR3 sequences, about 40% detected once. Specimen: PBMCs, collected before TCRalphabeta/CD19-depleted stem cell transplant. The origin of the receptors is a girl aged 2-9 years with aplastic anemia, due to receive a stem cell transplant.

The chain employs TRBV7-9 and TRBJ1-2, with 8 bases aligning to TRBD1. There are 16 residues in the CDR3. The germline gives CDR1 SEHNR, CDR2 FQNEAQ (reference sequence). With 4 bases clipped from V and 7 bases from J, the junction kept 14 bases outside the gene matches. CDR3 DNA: TGTGCCAGCAGCTCCTCCCTTGACAGGGGAGGGAGTGGCTACACCTTC. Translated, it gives CASSSSLDRGGSGYTF.

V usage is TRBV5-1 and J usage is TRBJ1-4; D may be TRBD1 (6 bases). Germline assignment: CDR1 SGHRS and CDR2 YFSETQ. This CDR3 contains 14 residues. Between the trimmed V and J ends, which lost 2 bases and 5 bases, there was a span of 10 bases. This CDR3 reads CASSLQGQNEKLFF. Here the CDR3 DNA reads TGCGCCAGCAGCTTACAGGGCCAGAATGAAAAACTGTTTTTT.

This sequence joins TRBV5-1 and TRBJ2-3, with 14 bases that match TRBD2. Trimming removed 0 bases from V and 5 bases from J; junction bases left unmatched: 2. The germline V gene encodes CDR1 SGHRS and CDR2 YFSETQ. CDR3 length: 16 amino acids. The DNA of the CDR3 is TGCGCCAGCAGCTTGGCCGGGACTAGCGGGGGAGATACGCAGTATTTT. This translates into CASSLAGTSGGDTQYF.

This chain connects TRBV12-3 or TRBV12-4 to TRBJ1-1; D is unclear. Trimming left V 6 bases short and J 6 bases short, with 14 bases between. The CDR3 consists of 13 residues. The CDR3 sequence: CASRLDVTPEAFF. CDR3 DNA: TGTGCCAGCAGGCTAGACGTAACCCCTGAAGCTTTCTTT.

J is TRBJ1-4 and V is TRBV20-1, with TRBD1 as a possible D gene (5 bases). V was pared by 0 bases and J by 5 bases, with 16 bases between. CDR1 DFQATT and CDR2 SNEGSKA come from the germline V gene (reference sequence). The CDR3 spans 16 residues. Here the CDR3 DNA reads TGCAGTGCTAGAGACCAAGGGCGGGGGGACAATGAAAAACTGTTTTTT. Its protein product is CSARDQGRGDNEKLFF.

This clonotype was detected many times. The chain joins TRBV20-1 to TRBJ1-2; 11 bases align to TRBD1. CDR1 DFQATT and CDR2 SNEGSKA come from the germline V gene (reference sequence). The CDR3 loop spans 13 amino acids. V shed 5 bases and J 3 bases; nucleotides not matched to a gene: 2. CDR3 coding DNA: TGCAGTGCTCGGACAGGGGGCGACTATGGCTACACCTTC. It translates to CSARTGGDYGYTF.

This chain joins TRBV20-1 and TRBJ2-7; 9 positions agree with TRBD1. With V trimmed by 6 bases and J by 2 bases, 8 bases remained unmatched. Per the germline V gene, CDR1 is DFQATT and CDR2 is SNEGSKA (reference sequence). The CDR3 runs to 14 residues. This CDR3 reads CSAEPGTGPYEQYF. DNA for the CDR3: TGCAGTGCAGAACCCGGGACAGGGCCCTACGAGCAGTACTTC.

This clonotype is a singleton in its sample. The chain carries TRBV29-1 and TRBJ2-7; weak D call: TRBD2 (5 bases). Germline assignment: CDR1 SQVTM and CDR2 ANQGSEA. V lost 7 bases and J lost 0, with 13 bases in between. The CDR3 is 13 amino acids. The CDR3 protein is CSARTGLSYEQYF. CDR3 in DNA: TGCAGCGCCCGGACTGGACTCTCCTACGAGCAGTACTTC.

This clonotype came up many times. The CDR3 spells CANLQGYEQYF. As DNA, the CDR3 is TGTGCCAACTTACAGGGCTACGAGCAGTACTTC. The rearrangement joins TRBV2 to TRBJ2-7; TRBD1 might be the D (6 bases). Looked up from germline, CDR1 is SNHLY and CDR2 is FYNNEI. Trimming removed 10 bases at V and 3 bases at J, with 10 bases between. CDR3 length: 11 residues.

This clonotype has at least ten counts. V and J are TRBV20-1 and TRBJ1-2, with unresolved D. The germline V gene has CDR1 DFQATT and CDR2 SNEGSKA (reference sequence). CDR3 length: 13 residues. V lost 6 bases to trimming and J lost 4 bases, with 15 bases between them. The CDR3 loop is CSAQHGGPYGYTF. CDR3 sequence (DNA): TGCAGTGCCCAGCACGGAGGGCCCTATGGCTACACCTTC.

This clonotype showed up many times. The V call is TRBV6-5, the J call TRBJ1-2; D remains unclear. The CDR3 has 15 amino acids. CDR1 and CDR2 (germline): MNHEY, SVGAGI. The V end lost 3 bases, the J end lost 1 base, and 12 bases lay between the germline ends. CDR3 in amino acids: CASSYRGTGNYGYTF. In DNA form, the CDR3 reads TGTGCCAGCAGTTATCGGGGAACCGGTAACTATGGCTACACCTTC.

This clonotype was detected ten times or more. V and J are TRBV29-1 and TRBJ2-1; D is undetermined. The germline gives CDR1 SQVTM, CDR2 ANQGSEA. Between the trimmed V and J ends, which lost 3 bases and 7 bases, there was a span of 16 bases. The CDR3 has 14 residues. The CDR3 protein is CSVDTQNGPNEQFF. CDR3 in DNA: TGCAGCGTTGATACCCAGAACGGACCGAATGAGCAGTTCTTC.

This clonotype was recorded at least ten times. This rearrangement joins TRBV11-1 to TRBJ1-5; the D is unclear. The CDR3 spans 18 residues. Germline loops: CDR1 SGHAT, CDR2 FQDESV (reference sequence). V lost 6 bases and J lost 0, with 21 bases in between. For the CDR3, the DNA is TGTGCCAGCAGTCGAAGCGCCTCCCTGGGTTATAGCAATCAGCCCCAGCATTTT. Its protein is CASSRSASLGYSNQPQHF.

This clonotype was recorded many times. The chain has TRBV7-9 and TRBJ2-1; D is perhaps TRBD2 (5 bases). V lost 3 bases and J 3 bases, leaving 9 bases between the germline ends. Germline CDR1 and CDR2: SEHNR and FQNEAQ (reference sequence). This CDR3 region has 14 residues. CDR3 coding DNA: TGTGCCAGCAGCTTTAGCGAGCTCTACAATGAGCAGTTCTTC. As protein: CASSFSELYNEQFF.

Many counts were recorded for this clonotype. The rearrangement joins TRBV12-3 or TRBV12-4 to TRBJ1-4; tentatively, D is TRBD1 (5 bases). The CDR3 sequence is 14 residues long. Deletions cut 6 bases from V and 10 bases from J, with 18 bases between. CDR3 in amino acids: CASRPSPGSGKLFF. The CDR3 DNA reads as TGTGCCAGCAGACCAAGCCCAGGGAGCGGAAAACTGTTTTTT.

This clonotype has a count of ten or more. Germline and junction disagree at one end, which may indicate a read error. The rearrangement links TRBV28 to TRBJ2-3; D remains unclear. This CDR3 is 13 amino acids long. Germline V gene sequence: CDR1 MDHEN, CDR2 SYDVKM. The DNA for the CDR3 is TGTGCCAGCAGATTCTCGAGCACAGATACTCAGTATTTT. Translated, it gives CASRFSSTDTQYF.